This T cell receptor (beta chain) is from a study of spatial heterogeneity in lung cancer. TCRdb reprocessed the 5' RACE reads with MiXCR, giving one entry per CDR3 protein. Here the sample spans approximately 3,100 distinct CDR3 sequences, around a tenth being singletons. The study, taken as a whole, reports: Mutation tallies in tumors tracked expanded intratumoral alpha and beta TCR counts. The counts of expanded TCRs, ubiquitous and regional, tracked ubiquitous and regional nonsynonymous mutations, respectively.

The CDR3 is 12 amino acids. Germline V gene data show CDR1 as SGHDN and CDR2 as FVKESK. Remarks on this clonotype: Antigen specificity is unknown. The junction shows a germline mismatch at one end, possibly a read error.

Time point reported: sample taken at primary tumor resection. The donors were 72 patients with non-small cell lung cancer that was early-stage and untreated. Tumor, nontumor lung or frozen PBMC supplied whole RNA that was sequenced unsorted. The chain carries TRBV14 and TRBJ2-7, with D perhaps matching TRBD2 (6 bases). This receptor was obtained from a male donor with early-stage non-small cell lung cancer. The sequenced sample was lung tumor tissue, obtained at surgery. CDR3 loop: CASSQDVGEVNF. Here the CDR3 DNA reads TGTGCCAGCAGCCAAGATGTAGGGGAGGTTAACTTC.